This TCR beta chain is from a study of post-analysis software for immune sequencing data. Study results and limitations: Relative to controls, patients had 4 or 5 TRBV segments at higher frequency, with TRBV5-6, TRBV5-1 and TRBV20-1 among these.

The germline V and J ends were trimmed by 4 bases and 3 bases, with 7 bases remaining between them. The CDR3 is made up of 12 amino acids. Germline V lookup: CDR1 SQVTM, CDR2 ANQGSEA. Prepared TCR beta cDNA libraries contained unique molecular identifiers. MiXCR, applied by TCRdb to the PCR reads, yields one record per CDR3 protein. Of 180,000 or so distinct CDR3 sequences in the sample, around 29% were seen once. In its sample, this clonotype was seen many times. Its antigen is not known. This chain uses TRBV29-1 with TRBJ2-1; no clear D gene. The sequence was obtained from a girl aged 2-17 years with multiple sclerosis. Sequenced: blood. Here the CDR3 reads CSVVPDYNEQFF. CDR3 sequence (DNA): TGCAGCGTTGTACCCGACTACAATGAGCAGTTCTTC.